These 6 T cell receptor beta chains were sequenced from one sample in a study of beta chain features in type 1 diabetes. Their cognate antigens are unknown. The entirety of the isolated RNA underwent reverse transcription, so expressed TCRB transcripts were sequenced. The table came from immunoSEQ multiplex PCR; TCRdb's copy has only in-frame clones and leaves some out. This sample has roughly 250,000 clones; just over 20% occur once, and the top ten carry around 0.028%. The study's findings and limits: Across all four CD4+ subsets, people with type 1 diabetes showed modestly shorter TCRB CDR3s.

The sequenced sample consisted of naive CD4+ T cells from blood. These receptors all come from a woman aged 40 to 50 with type 1 diabetes.

V gene TRBV5-1 combines with J gene TRBJ2-5; tentative D call: TRBD1 (5 bases). Germline-derived CDR1 and CDR2 are SGHRS and YFSETQ. This CDR3 contains 16 residues. Trimming took off 4 bases at V and 3 bases at J, with 19 bases between the two ends. For the CDR3, the DNA is TGCGCCAGCAGCCCAGCGTTGGGGCTGGATAAAGAGACCCAGTACTTC. It is translated as CASSPALGLDKETQYF. The whole variable domain, remainder taken from reference TRBV5-1 and TRBJ2-5, is KAGVTQTPRYLIKTRGQQVTLSCSPISGHRSVSWYQQTPGQGLQFLFEYFSETQRNKGNFPGRFSGRQFSNSRSEMNVSTLELGDSALYLCASSPALGLDKETQYFGPGTRLLVL.

This clone was detected a few times. The sample holds other DNA sequences that translate to the same CDR3. The chain carries TRBV9 and TRBJ2-7, with 9 positions matching TRBD1. The germline V gene encodes CDR1 SGDLS and CDR2 YYNGEE. The CDR3 length is 14 residues. J was trimmed by 4 bases and V by 2 bases; bases with no gene match: 4. CDR3 nucleotide sequence: TGTGCCAGCAGCGTGGGGACAGGGCCATACGAGCAGTACTTC. Translation: CASSVGTGPYEQYF.

J is TRBJ1-5 and V is TRBV18; TRBD1 agrees at 7 bases. V shed 6 bases and J 0 bases; nucleotides not matched to a gene: 11. Germline V gives CDR1 KGHSH, CDR2 LQKENI. The CDR3 is 17 residues long. CDR3 sequence: CASSAGTASYSNQPQHF. The CDR3 bases are TGTGCCAGCTCGGCCGGGACAGCCTCATATAGCAATCAGCCCCAGCATTTT.

This chain joins TRBV30 and TRBJ1-1, with TRBD1 identical over 9 bases. Germline-derived CDR1 and CDR2 are GTSNPN and SVGIG (reference sequence). The CDR3 length is 15 residues. Trimming cost V 0 bases and J 4 bases; bases outside gene matches: 6. In nucleotides, the CDR3 is TGTGCCTGGAGTGTAATCGGACAGGGGAGCACTGAAGCTTTCTTT. Translation gives CAWSVIGQGSTEAFF.

In DNA, the CDR3 is TGTGCCAGCAGCTCAGACAGGGGAGTTGTACATTTT. This sequence encodes CASSSDRGVVHF. This sequence joins TRBV7-2 and TRBJ1-5; 8 positions match TRBD1. Germline CDR1 and CDR2: SGHTA and FQGNSA. V was clipped by 4 bases and J by 16 bases; unmatched bases: 9. CDR3 length: 12 residues.

The CDR3 loop reads CASSLDREDTEAFF. The CDR3 coding sequence is TGCGCCAGCAGCTTGGACAGGGAAGACACTGAAGCTTTCTTT. The gene calls are TRBV5-1 and TRBJ1-1; weak D call: TRBD1 (6 bases). Germline CDR1 is SGHRS and CDR2 is YFSETQ. Trimming removed 0 bases from V and 3 bases from J, with 9 bases in between. The CDR3 consists of 14 residues.